This TCR beta chain was captured in a study of PD-1 blockade in classical Hodgkin lymphoma. Study-wide points: Underlying causes for the observed repertoire differences were not defined, possibly disease activity or prior therapy. There was a significant rise in CD4+ TCR diversity by C4D1, with no such rise for CD8+. Newly diagnosed patients had diversity similar to the baseline diversity of complete responders. After ASCT, patients who started nivolumab under 1 year later were excluded.

Turning to this clone: Antigen specificity is unknown.

Libraries were prepared by immunoSEQ multiplex PCR; TCRdb keeps only in-frame clonotypes and omits some of them. This sample yields 35,000 to 45,000 clones, of which 87% are seen a single time; roughly 9% belongs to the top ten. With no exception, relapse followed autologous stem cell transplantation in all patients, and brentuximab vedotin exposure varied. Germline CDR1 SGHTA, CDR2 FQGTGA. CDR3 length equals 14 residues. The V gene lost 4 bases and the J gene lost 5 bases, with 13 bases spanning the gap. The V call is TRBV7-3, the J call TRBJ2-3, with D maybe TRBD2 (7 bases). Sample: peripheral blood mononuclear cells (PBMCs), taken at baseline. This receptor was identified in a human donor with classical Hodgkin lymphoma. In DNA, the CDR3 is TGTGCCAGCAGCTCAGGACTAGGGGGAGATACGCAGTATTTT. Amino acid sequence: CASSSGLGGDTQYF.